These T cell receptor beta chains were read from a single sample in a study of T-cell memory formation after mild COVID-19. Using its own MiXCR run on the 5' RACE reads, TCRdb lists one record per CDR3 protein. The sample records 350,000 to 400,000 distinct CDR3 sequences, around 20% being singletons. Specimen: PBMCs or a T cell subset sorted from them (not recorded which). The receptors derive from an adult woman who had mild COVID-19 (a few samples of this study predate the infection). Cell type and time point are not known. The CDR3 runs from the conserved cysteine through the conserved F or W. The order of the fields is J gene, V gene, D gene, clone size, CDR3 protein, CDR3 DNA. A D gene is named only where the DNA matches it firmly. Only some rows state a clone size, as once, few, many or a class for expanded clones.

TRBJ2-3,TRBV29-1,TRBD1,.,CSARDSHTDTQYF,TGCAGCGCTAGGGACAGCCACACAGATACGCAGTATTTT
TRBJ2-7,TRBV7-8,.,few,CASSFESMASYEQYF,TGTGCCAGCAGCTTTGAGAGCATGGCCTCCTACGAGCAGTACTTC
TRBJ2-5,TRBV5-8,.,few,CASSFAPTQYF,TGTGCCAGCAGCTTCGCGCCGACCCAGTACTTC
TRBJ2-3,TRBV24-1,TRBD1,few,CATSDFRGSDTQYF,TGTGCCACCAGTGATTTCAGGGGGTCAGATACGCAGTATTTT
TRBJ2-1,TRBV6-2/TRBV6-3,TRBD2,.,CASSYSRGRAGNEQFF,TGTGCCAGCAGTTACTCGCGCGGGAGGGCCGGGAATGAGCAGTTCTTC
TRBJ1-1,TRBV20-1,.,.,CSARDLRRDEAFF,TGCAGTGCTAGAGATCTTAGAAGAGATGAAGCTTTCTTT
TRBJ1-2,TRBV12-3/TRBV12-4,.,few,CASSFRQSGTTTGYTF,TGTGCCAGCAGTTTTCGCCAATCCGGGACAACGACGGGCTACACCTTC
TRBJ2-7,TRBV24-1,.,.,CATSGYGGQYF,TGTGCCACCAGCGGATACGGCGGGCAGTACTTC
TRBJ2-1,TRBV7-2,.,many,CASSWMDGPRQFF,TGTGCCAGCAGCTGGATGGACGGCCCTCGGCAGTTCTTC
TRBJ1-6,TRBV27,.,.,CASSLKGSYNSPLHF,TGTGCCAGCAGTTTGAAGGGTTCCTATAATTCACCCCTCCACTTT
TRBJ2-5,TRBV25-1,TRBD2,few,CASTSGGQETQYF,TGTGCCAGCACCTCGGGGGGTCAAGAGACCCAGTACTTC
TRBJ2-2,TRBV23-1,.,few,CASSQGGASTGELFF,TGCGCCAGCAGTCAGGGGGGGGCCTCAACCGGGGAGCTGTTTTTT
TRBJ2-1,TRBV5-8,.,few,CASGVAGPHSYNEQFF,TGTGCCAGCGGAGTGGCAGGACCTCACTCCTACAATGAGCAGTTCTTC
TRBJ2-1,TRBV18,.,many,CASSPQASSYNEQFF,TGTGCCAGCTCACCCCAAGCGAGCTCCTACAATGAGCAGTTCTTC
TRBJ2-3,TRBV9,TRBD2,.,CASSVLSFGSGDYTDTQYF,TGTGCCAGCAGCGTATTGAGTTTCGGTAGCGGGGACTACACAGATACGCAGTATTTT
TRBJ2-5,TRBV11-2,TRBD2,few,CASSLQGGSQETQYF,TGTGCCAGCAGCTTACAGGGAGGGAGCCAAGAGACCCAGTACTTC
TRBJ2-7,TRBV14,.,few,CASSQVNLEQYF,TGTGCCAGCAGCCAAGTAAATCTCGAGCAGTACTTC
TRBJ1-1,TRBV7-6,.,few,CASSYHREGVSEAFF,TGTGCCAGCAGCTACCACAGGGAAGGAGTGTCTGAAGCTTTCTTT
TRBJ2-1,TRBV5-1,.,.,CASSLVVSYNEQFF,TGCGCCAGCAGCTTGGTTGTTTCCTACAATGAGCAGTTCTTC
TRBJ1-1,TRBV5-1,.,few,CASSKTGTEAFF,TGCGCCAGCAGCAAAACCGGGACAGAAGCTTTCTTT
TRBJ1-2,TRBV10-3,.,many,CAISGGDKLNYGYTF,TGTGCCATCAGTGGGGGCGATAAGCTTAACTATGGCTACACCTTC
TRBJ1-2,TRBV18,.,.,CASSSRVVPGYTF,TGTGCCAGCTCAAGCAGGGTTGTTCCTGGCTACACCTTC
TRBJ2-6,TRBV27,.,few,CASSFKGSGANVLTF,TGTGCCAGCAGTTTTAAGGGGTCCGGGGCCAACGTCCTGACTTTC
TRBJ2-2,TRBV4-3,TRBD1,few,CASSIRWTGTNTGELFF,TGCGCCAGCAGCATCCGATGGACAGGGACGAACACCGGGGAGCTGTTTTTT
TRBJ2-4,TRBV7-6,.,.,CASSSRGLAKNIQYF,TGTGCCAGCAGCTCGCGAGGACTAGCCAAAAACATTCAGTACTTC
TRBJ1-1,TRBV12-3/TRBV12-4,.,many,CASSLGSTEAFF,TGTGCCAGCAGCTTAGGTTCAACTGAAGCTTTCTTT
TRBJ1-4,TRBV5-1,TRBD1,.,CASSRGQGNEKLFF,TGCGCCAGCAGCCGCGGACAGGGTAATGAAAAACTGTTTTTT
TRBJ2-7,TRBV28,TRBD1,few,CASSPTGQGALYEQYF,TGTGCCAGCAGTCCCACGGGACAGGGGGCTCTCTACGAGCAGTACTTC
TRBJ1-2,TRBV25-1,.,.,CASSEDWKGLGGYTF,TGTGCCAGCAGTGAAGATTGGAAGGGCTTGGGAGGCTACACCTTC
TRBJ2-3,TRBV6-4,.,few,CATQTGTTLTSTDTQYF,TGTGCCACCCAAACCGGGACAACTTTAACTAGCACAGATACGCAGTATTTT
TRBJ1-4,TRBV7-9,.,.,CASSSYRVGNEKLFF,TGTGCCAGCAGCTCGTACAGGGTGGGCAATGAAAAACTGTTTTTT
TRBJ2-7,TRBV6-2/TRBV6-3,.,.,CASSYPLGRIYEQYF,TGTGCCAGCAGTTACCCCTTGGGGAGAATCTACGAGCAGTACTTC
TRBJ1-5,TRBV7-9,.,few,CASSREGGWQPQHF,TGTGCCAGCAGCAGAGAGGGGGGGTGGCAGCCCCAGCATTTT
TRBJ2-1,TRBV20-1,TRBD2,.,CSARGLAMSEQFF,TGCAGTGCTAGGGGACTAGCGATGAGTGAGCAGTTCTTC
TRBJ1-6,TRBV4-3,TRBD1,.,CASSQEGTRGNSPLHF,TGCGCCAGCAGCCAAGAAGGGACCAGGGGGAATTCACCCCTCCACTTT
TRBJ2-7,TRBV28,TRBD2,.,CASSFSGLAGGPWGSYEQYF,TGTGCCAGCAGTTTCTCCGGACTAGCGGGGGGGCCTTGGGGCTCCTACGAGCAGTACTTC
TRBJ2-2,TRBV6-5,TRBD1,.,CASSRRQGVYTGELFF,TGTGCCAGCAGCCGACGACAGGGGGTTTACACCGGGGAGCTGTTTTTT
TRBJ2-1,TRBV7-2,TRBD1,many,CASSHTGVEQFF,TGTGCCAGCAGCCATACAGGGGTTGAGCAGTTCTTC
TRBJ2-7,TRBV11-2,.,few,CATRQGGGEQYF,TGTGCCACCCGGCAGGGAGGGGGCGAGCAGTACTTC
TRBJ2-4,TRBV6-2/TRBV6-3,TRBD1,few,CASSYRTGGYSKNIQYF,TGTGCCAGCAGTTACCGAACAGGGGGCTACTCCAAAAACATTCAGTACTTC
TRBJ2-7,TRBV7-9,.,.,CASSQGLYEQYF,TGTGCCAGCAGCCAAGGGCTCTACGAGCAGTACTTC
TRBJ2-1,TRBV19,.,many,CATGSHSSYNEQFF,TGTGCCACCGGGTCCCATAGCTCCTACAATGAGCAGTTCTTC